One T cell receptor (beta chain) is described in this entry. This clonotype was seen ten or more times. Its antigen has not been determined. Per-nucleotide qualities are absent, and no much larger clonotype sits a single base away. The data are from a study of T cells in Graves' hyperthyroidism and ophthalmopathy (dated by TCRdb to between 2019 and 2020). About the study as a whole: Peripheral blood was sampled at the time of initial diagnosis, prior to any treatment. In addition, the study compared T-cell repertoires in thyroid tissue and in blood from several Graves' hyperthyroidism patients. The 95 to 100 discovery patients were randomly divided into training and test sets at a 7:3 ratio. A discovery cohort of roughly 100 patients, roughly 45 with Graves' ophthalmopathy and roughly 59 with stable Graves' hyperthyroidism, was used to find distinguishing TCR V-J signatures. Prospective prediction of ophthalmopathy was tested in an independent validation cohort consisting of some 19 hyperthyroidism patients and around 16 patients who later progressed to ophthalmopathy. Once sampling was done, hyperthyroidism patients were given methimazole at a starting dose of 30 mg daily, whereas ophthalmopathy patients were given high-dose intravenous methylprednisolone. According to the paper, TCR Vbeta CDR3 sequencing was carried out on 120 to 150 peripheral blood samples, which came from around 43 ophthalmopathy, 75 or so hyperthyroidism and about 17 progressor patients.

TCR beta CDR3 regions were amplified from RNA transcripts. The TCR CDR3 was subjected to a first round of RT-PCR using the HTBI primer set and the Qiagen OneStep RT-PCR kit. A second multiplex PCR round built the libraries, followed by size selection and purification. Sequencing of the libraries was done on an Illumina HiSeq2000 using paired-end 100 bp reads. As for how the authors treated the data: SOAPnuke was used to process the raw data, removing reads that contained adapters or uncalled bases, had a mean Phred below 15, or lacked an exact match to the constant primer or identifier. High-quality paired reads were merged using COPE v1.2.5, and each unique nucleotide sequence was defined as a clonotype. MiTCR v1.1 was used to align the clonotypes against IMGT TRBV, TRBD and TRBJ reference segments. The analysis included only V-J combinations with a frequency above 0.0001, which together covered roughly 99% of the repertoires. A TCS score was defined as the ratio between F50 (clonal expansion) and ExV (chaos), using BLOSUM62-based TCRdist between CDR3 peptides within each V-J. Welch's t-statistics and random forest reduced roughly 500 V-J features to roughly 13, which were used in a naive Bayes classifier (R e1071). Using fastp at Q25 and MiXCR, TCRdb reprocessed the public reads and kept productive beta chains. Rows are combined by CDR3 protein, so each entry shows the most common genes and DNA. What appears here as the V and J calls and clone size reflects TCRdb's work, not the paper's. The sample data list about 400,000 distinct CDR3 sequences, and 12% to 15% of these were observed just once. The top ten constitute roughly a fifth of the sample.

In the ophthalmopathy patients, disease was moderately to severely active, with a Clinical Activity Score of 3 or more, a NOSPECS grade of 4 or more, and a duration of less than 3 months. Exclusion was applied to patients with uncontrolled infections, other autoimmune diseases, pregnancy or lactation. Diagnoses were established on the basis of clinical symptoms, serum thyroxine and TRAb, thyroid ultrasound, and orbital computed tomography. PBMCs were isolated from about 9.2 ml of fresh peripheral blood by Ficoll-Paque density gradient centrifugation. Total RNA was extracted with Trizol reagent, and quality was checked on an Agilent 2100 Bioanalyzer. Study-wide findings and limitations: A 13 V-J signature model separated ophthalmopathy from stable hyperthyroidism, with around 90% sensitivity and around 84% specificity in cross-validation and 80%/75% in testing. In validation, the model predicted progression to ophthalmopathy with over 65% sensitivity and less than 80% specificity, a median of about six months before onset. Blood samples also contained most of the expanded thyroid clonotypes (frequency above 0.001), which suggests that blood repertoires may reflect thyroid immune responses. No statistical method was used to fix the sample size in advance, and group allocation was not hidden from the investigators.

Clipping removes 1 base from V and 2 bases from J, with 8 as the unmatched junction base count. The germline V gene (reference sequence) provides CDR1 DFQATT and CDR2 SNEGSKA. Taken from cysteine to phenylalanine, the CDR3 has 15 residues. Here the CDR3 DNA is all that survives: 45 bases in frame from base 1. The TCR comes from a woman aged 55 to 70 with Graves' ophthalmopathy. The specimen was blood. The chain couples TRBV20-1 to TRBJ2-7, with TRBD2 matching 7 junction bases. The DNA is TGCAGTGCTAGAGTAGGCGGGGGTATCACCTACGAGCAGTACTTC. Its coded protein is CSARVGGGITYEQYF.